Below, one T cell receptor (beta chain) is given with its context. What antigen it recognizes has not been identified. No base quality information exists; no much larger clone differs at one position. Patients with a history of autoimmune disease or receiving systemic immunosuppression were excluded from the trial. Peripheral blood for TCR sequencing was collected from all dose cohorts at baseline, on cycle 4 day 1, and on cycle 7 day 1. The samples were taken from a phase I, first-in-human, multicenter, open-label dose-escalation trial of ivuxolimab. Adults with locally advanced or metastatic melanoma, renal cell, hepatocellular, or head and neck squamous cell carcinoma were enrolled in the trial. CD4+ and CD8+ T cells were sorted separately from peripheral blood before TCR sequencing. From V the trimming removes 8 bases and from J it removes 3 bases, while the gene matches leave 4 bases of the junction unaccounted for. Inclusive of the bounding cysteine and phenylalanine, the CDR3 is 13 residues long. CDR3 DNA only is kept here, 39 bases in frame from base 1. According to the germline V gene, CDR1 reads LGHNT and CDR2 reads FRNRAP.

Genomic DNA was isolated from the sorted cells so that the TCRbeta CDR3 region could be sequenced. The immunoSEQ Assay was used for sequencing of TCRbeta CDR3 regions. TCRdb provides this immuneACCESS table in a form limited to in-frame rearrangements. Some clones are lacking; in checked studies, under half of them reflect an unresolved V gene, and why the rest are absent is not known. This sample comprises under 45,000 clones, 70% to 80% of them detected only once. The ten most abundant clones make up 11% of the sample. This record belongs to a study of OX40 agonist ivuxolimab in advanced cancers. Concerning the study at large: Ivuxolimab was an agonistic, fully human IgG2 monoclonal antibody directed against OX40 (CD134), a costimulatory receptor. A male proportion of nearly 85% and a mean age of 60 years, ranging from about 20 to 79, were recorded for the dose-escalation cohort. Intravenous ivuxolimab was administered to patients every 2 weeks at six dose levels: 0.01, 0.1, 0.3, 1.5, 3 and 10 mg/kg. Among the approximately 50 dose-escalation patients, roughly 20 had hepatocellular carcinoma, 15 or so melanoma, 9 renal cell carcinoma and 9 head and neck cancer. The paper describes the monotherapy dose-escalation part (N ≈ 52 patients) of the phase I trial of ivuxolimab. Peripheral TCRbeta sequencing aimed to test whether ivuxolimab altered TCR sequence diversity and caused clonal T-cell expansion. Prior anti-PD-1, anti-PD-L1 or anti-CTLA-4 therapy was permitted, and 30% to 45% of dose-escalation patients had received checkpoint inhibitors. Partial responses were achieved by three dose-escalation patients, of whom one had hepatocellular carcinoma and two had cutaneous melanoma. The paper's findings and limits, for the study overall: Antigen specificity was not determined for the clonally expanded peripheral T cells. In the 0.1-3.0 mg/kg groups, partial responders had among the lowest normalized peripheral clonal expansion, particularly in CD8+ T cells. Low levels of normalized T-cell clonal expansion were also seen in some nonresponding patients. After ivuxolimab, expanded clones were on average more numerous among CD8+ T cells than among CD4+ T cells. Clonal expansion of both CD4+ and CD8+ blood T cells was observed from baseline to week 6 at doses 0.1 to 3.0 mg/kg.

The sequence derives from an adult with an advanced solid tumor such as melanoma, head and neck, liver or kidney cancer. The sample in question was CD4+ or CD8+ T cells sorted from blood, obtained in a trial of the OX40 agonist ivuxolimab. The sequence is built from TRBV12-5 and TRBJ2-3; 8 bases in between match TRBD2. The nucleotide sequence reads TGTGCTAGTAGCGCTAGCGGGACAGATACGCAGTATTTT. This sequence encodes CASSASGTDTQYF.